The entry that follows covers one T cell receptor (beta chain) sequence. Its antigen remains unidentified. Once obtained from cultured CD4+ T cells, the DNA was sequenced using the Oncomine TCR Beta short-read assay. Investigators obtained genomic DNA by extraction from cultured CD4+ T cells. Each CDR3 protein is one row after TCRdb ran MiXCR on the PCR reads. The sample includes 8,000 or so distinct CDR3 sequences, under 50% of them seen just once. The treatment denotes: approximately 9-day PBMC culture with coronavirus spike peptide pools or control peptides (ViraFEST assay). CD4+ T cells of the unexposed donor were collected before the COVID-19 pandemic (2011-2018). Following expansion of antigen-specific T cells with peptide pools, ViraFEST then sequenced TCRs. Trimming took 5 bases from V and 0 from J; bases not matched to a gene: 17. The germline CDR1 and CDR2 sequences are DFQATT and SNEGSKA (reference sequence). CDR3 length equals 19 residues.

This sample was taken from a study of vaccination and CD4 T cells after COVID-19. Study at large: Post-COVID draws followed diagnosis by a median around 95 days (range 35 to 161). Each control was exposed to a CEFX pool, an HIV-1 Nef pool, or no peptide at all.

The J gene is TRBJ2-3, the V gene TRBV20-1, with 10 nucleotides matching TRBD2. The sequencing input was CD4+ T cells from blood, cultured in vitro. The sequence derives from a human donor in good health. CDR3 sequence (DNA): TGCAGTGCTGCATTAAATAGCGGGGGGATCATCTCTAGCACAGATACGCAGTATTTT. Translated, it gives CSAALNSGGIISSTDTQYF.